This TCR beta chain originates from a study of blood T cells in healthy people across ages. The CDR3 consists of 16 residues. The ends were cut back, 2 bases at V and 10 bases at J, with 21 bases in the middle. Germline loops: CDR1 ENHRY, CDR2 SYGVKD. Findings of the study overall: Naive CD4+ cell counts and diversity both ran higher in long-lived than in aged donors.

At least 7 million PBMCs were isolated per sample. A second PCR of roughly 7 to 11 cycles used a sample-barcoded 5' primer and a J-beta primer mix. Template switching added a 12-random-nucleotide identifier to every cDNA molecule. One entry per CDR3 protein results from TCRdb running MiXCR on the 5' RACE reads. Among approximately 900,000 distinct CDR3 sequences listed, roughly 29% were seen once. A note on this clonotype: As yet, its antigen is unknown.

The sample was also linked to a second study, of T cells of mothers and their children. Per that study: From each mother came over 8 million TCR beta CDR3 reads, and from each child came roughly 2.9 million.

The chain employs TRBV10-3 and TRBJ2-1; either TRBD1 or TRBD2 may supply D (5 bases each). This TCR was recovered from a woman aged 40 to 50 in good health. The material sequenced was blood. The CDR3 region has the DNA TGTGCCATCAGTGAGCCCCCCGGGACCATCAACTGGGAGCAGTTCTTC. Its protein product is CAISEPPGTINWEQFF.